This entry describes one T cell receptor beta chain. Its antigen is still unknown. One end of the junction does not line up with germline, which may come from a read error. The data originate from a study of CD8+CD57+ T cells in acquired aplastic anemia. General study points: Sharing between patients and controls was observed for roughly 30 CD8+ CDR3 sequences. The CD8+ Simpson's diversity of patients and controls was not significantly different.

Flow cytometry had shown expanded CD8+CD57+ cells in the patients chosen for sequencing. The CDR3 has 11 amino acids. The V gene's germline CDR1 is SGHTS and CDR2 YDEGEE. Profiles of TCR beta VDJ and CDR3 were generated from a genomic DNA template. TCRdb called the reads again in MiXCR, with one record for every CDR3 protein. The sample yields roughly 180,000 distinct CDR3 sequences, about 60% seen once. The TCR sequence derives from a human donor with aplastic anemia. This chain links TRBV5-8 with TRBJ2-7, with D perhaps matching TRBD2 (5 bases). Sequencing was carried out using sorted CD4+, CD8+, or CD8+CD57+ T cells (not recorded which) from PBMCs. This CDR3 is CASSLGGSETF. The CDR3 DNA reads TGTGCCAGCAGCTTGGGTGGTAGCGAAACCTTC. Combining the CDR3 with reference TRBV5-8 and TRBJ2-7 gives the whole variable domain EAGVTQSPTHLIKTRGQQATLRCSPISGHTSVYWYQQALGLGLQFLLWYDEGEERNRGNFPPRFSGRQFPNYSSELNVNALELEDSALYLCASSLGGSETFGPGTRLTVT.